Included here is one T cell receptor (beta chain) sequence, with context. Its antigen target is currently unknown. No much larger clonotype is one base removed from it; base qualities were not supplied. TCR CDR3 regions were amplified from genomic DNA by multiplex PCR using the deep immunoSEQ assay. For each cell subset, the extracted genomic DNA was distributed evenly across all wells of several immunoSEQ 96-well plates, and each plate served as one replicate. For sorted subsets, around 0.2 ug of genomic DNA, equivalent to 25,000 to 35,000 T cell genomes, went into each replicate PCR. Purified libraries were measured with a Qubit 3.0 fluorometer, size-checked on a Bioanalyzer 2100, and measured again with the KAPA Library Quantification kit. Every immunoSEQ 96-well plate was sequenced on a dedicated single-read 150-cycle Illumina NextSeq 550 flow cell. For the original study's pipeline: Because the immunoSEQ output included only junctional sequences and no quality scores, the filtering could not be the same as the filtering used for full-length reads. To assign V/J genes and CDR3, sequences were annotated against IMGT germline references using PyIR, a Python wrapper for IgBLAST v1.9. Reads with weak V/J assignments (E-value above 1e-6), missing CDR3, stop codons, out-of-frame junctions, or ambiguous translated residues were removed. A V3J clonotype was defined by an identical inferred V gene, J gene, and CDR3 amino acid sequence. Percentage overlap between repertoires was calculated by dividing the number of shared unique clonotypes by the size of the smaller repertoire. RTK rarefaction, the Chao1 estimator, and Recon v2.1 estimates of unobserved clonotypes were used to assess repertoire richness. For all TCRbeta clonotypes obtained by the gDNA method from a few donors, generation probabilities were computed with OLGA. Entries here come from immuneACCESS through TCRdb and include only in-frame sequences with V and J called. Some clones fail to appear in such tables; in the studies checked, an unresolved V gene covers under half of the shortfall, and the cause of the remainder is unknown. The DNA was the basis for D and trimming; V, J and clone size are from that table. The sample table holds 2 million to 2.5 million clones, of which over 90% were seen once. The ten biggest clones cover about 0.39% of the sample.

From its cysteine to its phenylalanine, the CDR3 spans 14 amino acids. Just CDR3 DNA is preserved here, 42 bases in frame from base 1. The germline V gene yields SGDLS for CDR1 and YYNGEE for CDR2. V is shortened by 6 bases, J by 0 bases, and the region joining them spans 13 bases. This entry is derived from a study of shared clonotypes between healthy human individuals (dated by TCRdb to the early 2020s). For the study in its entirety: The cohort included three men and two women between 18 and 49 years of age. For each donor, CD4 naive and CD4 memory were each given three plates, CD8 naive was given two plates, and CD8 memory was given one plate. To estimate repertoire size and how much clonotype sharing occurs between individuals, the study deeply sequenced the blood TCR repertoires of a handful of healthy adults. To increase sequencing depth and limit assay-specific biases, different laboratories used diverse techniques to prepare libraries and sequence TCR repertoires. Per donor, leukapheresis produced somewhere between about 0.94 and 10 billion PBMCs. Study-level results and caveats: Pairwise subsampling indicated that sequencing depth was expected to affect the degree of clonotype sharing among donors. Sharing across several donors was observed for around 5% of naive CD4, 3.5% of naive CD8, roughly 2.4% of memory CD4, and roughly 0.4% of memory CD8 clonotypes. Compared with non-shared clonotypes, the clonotypes found in all four sorted-subset donors had higher generation probabilities. Estimated clonotype richness was generally larger for naive than for memory subsets. Even with the large sequencing depth, rarefaction of the sorted-subset datasets indicated that sequencing was incomplete. Because the study included a small number of donors, the genetic and exposure-history diversity represented was limited. Sampling was limited to blood, and TCR repertoires in tissue likely differ from TCR repertoires in blood.

Healthy HIV-negative adults with no recently reported acute infections or vaccinations were included as donors. All donors were Caucasian adults living in Nashville, Tennessee, USA. Magnetic negative selection was used to enrich CD4+ T cells, after which naive cells were positively selected on CD45RA and the negative fraction became the memory subset. After blood collection by leukapheresis, PBMCs were isolated using Ficoll-Histopaque density gradient centrifugation and then cryopreserved in the vapor phase of liquid nitrogen. Analytical flow cytometry was used to check the purity and quantity of every magnetically sorted T cell population. Genomic DNA was isolated from every sorted fraction and measured by UV absorbance on a Nanodrop 2000c.

The chain links TRBV9 with TRBJ2-7; TRBD2 is a possible D gene, resting on 6 matching bases. The TCR was taken from a young man in good health. Some clones in this sample may be carry-over from other donors' samples. Sequencing was carried out using naive CD4+ T cells from PBMCs. The cell subset or site tag for this specimen amounts to: CD45RA+ positively selected. Here is the DNA: TGTGCCAGCAATCCCTCGGGAGACTCCTACGAGCAGTACTTC. This yields the protein CASNPSGDSYEQYF.